This T cell receptor (beta chain) was recorded in a study of glioma-infiltrating T cells after dendritic cell vaccination. This clone has more than one count but fewer than ten. From germline, CDR1 is SNHLY and CDR2 FYNNEI. With 4 bases removed from V and 9 bases from J, the gap between germline ends came to 6 bases. The CDR3 runs to 10 residues. Produced via immunoSEQ multiplex PCR; TCRdb's table is partial and in-frame only. The table has about 99,000 clones, 81% seen once; the top ten hold 9.5% to 15%. The sequence was collected from a human donor with glioblastoma. Sequences were derived from blood, sampled before dendritic cell vaccination. The chain combines TRBV2 with TRBJ1-2, with D unresolved. CDR3 sequence: CASSGRSYTF. CDR3 DNA: TGTGCCAGCAGTGGGAGAAGCTACACCTTC.